The sequence of this T cell receptor (beta chain) was determined in a study of blood T cell repertoires in COVID-19. The CDR3 has 14 amino acids. The V end was cut by 2 bases, the J end by 10 bases, with 15 bases between. The V gene's germline CDR1 is SNHLY and CDR2 FYNNEI. Some clones are missing from TCRdb's copy, which holds only in-frame ones; the method was immunoSEQ multiplex PCR. The profile covers 120,000 or so clones, with over 75% appearing a single time and 3% to 5% taken by the ten largest. In this sample, this clone turned up a few times. Sequenced material: peripheral blood. The clonotype originates from a man aged 60 to 69 with acute or convalescent COVID-19. V usage is TRBV2 and J usage is TRBJ2-1, with D hard to call. CDR3 protein: CASSERTALREQFF. CDR3 DNA: TGTGCCAGCAGTGAACGAACAGCCCTCAGGGAGCAGTTCTTC.